The present T cell receptor (beta chain) was sequenced within a study of CD8 T cells in Susac syndrome. Trimming took 2 bases from V and 5 from J; bases not matched to a gene: 4. The CDR3 consists of 15 residues. Germline CDR1 is MNHEY and CDR2 is SVGAGI. The authors reverse transcribed roughly 0.45 to 1 ug RNA with random hexamers. An immunoSEQ multiplex PCR generated amplified TCR beta CDR3 products spanning 54 Vbeta and 13 Jbeta. Each CDR3 protein gets one entry after TCRdb re-called the immunoSEQ multiplex PCR reads with MiXCR. The sample lists approximately 200,000 distinct CDR3 sequences; 92% were seen once.

The TCR was taken from a human donor with multiple sclerosis. The source material was CD8+ T cells from PBMCs. This chain uses TRBV6-5 with TRBJ1-4; 8 nucleotides match TRBD1. CDR3 coding DNA: TGTGCCAGCAGTTACCGGGACAGGACCAATGAAAAACTGTTTTTT. Its translation is CASSYRDRTNEKLFF.